This TCR beta chain emerged from a study of control samples from healthy donors and cancer patients. Assay used: immunoSEQ multiplex PCR; TCRdb lists only in-frame clones, some missing. The sample has approximately 120,000 clones, more than 75% seen once; the top ten hold roughly 1.9%. In germline, CDR1 is LNHDA, CDR2 SQIVND (reference sequence). This CDR3 spans 19 amino acids. V dropped 1 base and J dropped 2; count of bases not matched to a gene: 12. This chain uses TRBV19 with TRBJ2-2, with TRBD1 identical over 8 bases. Sequenced material: blood. The clonotype originates from a man aged 18 to 30 in good health. CDR3 in DNA: TGTGCCAGTAGTATAGTGAGGGGGACAGGCACCTACAACACCGGGGAGCTGTTTTTT. Encoded protein: CASSIVRGTGTYNTGELFF.